This paragraph covers one T cell receptor beta chain sequence. Mouse germline and gene names are used. TCRdb's table, derived via immunoSEQ multiplex PCR, lists solely in-frame clones and lacks some. The table lists thousands of clones, roughly half of them singletons. Time point reported: mouse harvest day 7 after allogeneic transplant. Mouse grafts combined 10^7 T-cell-depleted bone marrow cells with 10^6 splenic CD5+ T cells. This entry belongs to a study of tissue T cells after allogeneic stem cell transplantation. This TCR was recovered from a female BALB/c mouse given C57BL/6 T cells with graft-versus-host disease after an allogeneic hematopoietic cell transplant. The sequenced material came from gut tissue.

The covered CDR3 bases are TGCTCCAGCAGGCTGGGGAGTAGTCAAAACACCTTGTAC. Residues: CSSRLGSSQNTLY. The CDR3 reads in full as CSSRLGSSQNTLYF. The V gene is TRBV23, the J gene TRBJ2-4; the D call of TRBD2 is as the table states it, not checked on the DNA. Read data end 1 residue before the CDR3 end; the end is taken from the germline J gene. The CDR3 runs to 14 residues. CDR1 is KGHTA and CDR2 is FQNQQP in the germline V gene. Using reference TRBV23 and TRBJ2-4 for the parts outside the CDR3, the full variable domain is DAAVTQKPRYLIKMKGQEAEMKCIPEKGHTAVFWYQQKQSKELKFLIYFQNQQPLDQIDMVKERFSAVCPSSSLCSLGIRTCEAEDSALYLCSSRLGSSQNTLYFGAGTRLSVL.